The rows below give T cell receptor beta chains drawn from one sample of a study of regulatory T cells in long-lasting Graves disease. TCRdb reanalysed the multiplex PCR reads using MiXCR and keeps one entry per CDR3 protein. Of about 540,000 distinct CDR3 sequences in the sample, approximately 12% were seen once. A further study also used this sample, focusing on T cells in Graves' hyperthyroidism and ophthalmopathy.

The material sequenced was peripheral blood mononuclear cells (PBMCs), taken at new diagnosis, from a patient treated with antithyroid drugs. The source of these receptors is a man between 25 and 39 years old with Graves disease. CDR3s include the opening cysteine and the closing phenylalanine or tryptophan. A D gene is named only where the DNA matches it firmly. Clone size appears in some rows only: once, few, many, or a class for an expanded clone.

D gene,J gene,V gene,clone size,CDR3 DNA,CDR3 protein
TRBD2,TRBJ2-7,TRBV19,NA,TGTGCCAGCCGACTAGCGGGAGGAGATAAGGGCTACGAGCAGTACTTC,CASRLAGGDKGYEQYF
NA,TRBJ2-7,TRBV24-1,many,TGTGCCACCAGTGATACCGGGACCGCGCCCTACGAGCAGTACTTC,CATSDTGTAPYEQYF
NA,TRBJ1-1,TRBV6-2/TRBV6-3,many,TGTGCCAGCAGTGTACCGAATGGACATGAAGCTTTCTTT,CASSVPNGHEAFF
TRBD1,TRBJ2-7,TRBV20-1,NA,TGCAGTGCCCGAGCGGGGACAGGGTTCTACGAGCAGTACTTC,CSARAGTGFYEQYF
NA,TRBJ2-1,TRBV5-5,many,TGTGCCAGCAGCTTGAACCCCGGGCTCTCCCCGGGGGAGCAGTTCTTC,CASSLNPGLSPGEQFF
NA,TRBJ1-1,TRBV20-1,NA,TGCAGTGCTAGCTTACCGGCGACGAACACTGAAGCTTTCTTT,CSASLPATNTEAFF
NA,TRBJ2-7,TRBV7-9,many,TGTGCCAGCAGCTCGAGACTTAACCTCTACGAGCAGTACTTC,CASSSRLNLYEQYF
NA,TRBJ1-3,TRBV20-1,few,TGCAGTGCCGTTGGCGACAGGCCTTTTGGAAACACCATATATTTT,CSAVGDRPFGNTIYF
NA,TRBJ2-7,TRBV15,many,TGTGCCACCAGCAGAGCCGAAGGGGGCGGGAGAAGGTGGGAGCAGTACTTC,CATSRAEGGGRRWEQYF
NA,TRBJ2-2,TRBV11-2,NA,TGTGCCAGCAGCCTGCTAGCCGGTTTATTGAACACCGGGGAGCTGTTTTTT,CASSLLAGLLNTGELFF
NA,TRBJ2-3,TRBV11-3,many,TGTGCCAGCAGCATCAAAAGTAGCGGACCTAGCACAGATACGCAGTATTTT,CASSIKSSGPSTDTQYF
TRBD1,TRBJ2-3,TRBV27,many,TGTGCCAGCAGACCGGGACAGGGAACGATAGATACGCAGTATTTT,CASRPGQGTIDTQYF
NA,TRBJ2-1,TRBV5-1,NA,TGCGCCAGCAGCCCGTCGTTTGGAACCAATGAGCAGTTCTTC,CASSPSFGTNEQFF
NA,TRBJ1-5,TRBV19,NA,TGTGCCAGTAGTGTGACACCCGGGTATCAGCCCCAGCATTTT,CASSVTPGYQPQHF
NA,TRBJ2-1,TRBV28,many,TGTGCCAGCAGTGTTTTGCCACTCTTCTACAATGAGCAGTTCTTC,CASSVLPLFYNEQFF
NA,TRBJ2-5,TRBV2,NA,TGTGCCAGCAGTGACCTAGCAACCCAAGAGACCCAGTACTTC,CASSDLATQETQYF
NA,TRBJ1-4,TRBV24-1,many,TGTGCCACCAGTGTGCGGCAAAACGGAGGTGAAAAACTGTTTTTT,CATSVRQNGGEKLFF
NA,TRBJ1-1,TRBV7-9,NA,TGTGCCAGCAGCTGGGGGTCGGGGGAAGCTTTCTTT,CASSWGSGEAFF
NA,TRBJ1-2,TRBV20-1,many,TGCAGTGCTAGAGCCCGGACGGGCGATGGCTACACCTTC,CSARARTGDGYTF
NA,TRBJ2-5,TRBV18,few,TGTGCCAGCTCACCCCGGAGTAGCGAGGAGACCCAGTACTTC,CASSPRSSEETQYF
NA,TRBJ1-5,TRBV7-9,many,TGTGCCAGCAGCCCAAGTGGTGGAGGGAACAATCAGCCCCAGCATTTT,CASSPSGGGNNQPQHF
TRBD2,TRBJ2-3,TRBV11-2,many,TGTGCCAGCAGCCCTGGGACTAACTGGGGAAATACGCAGTATTTT,CASSPGTNWGNTQYF
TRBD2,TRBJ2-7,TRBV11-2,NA,TGTGCCAGCAGGAGACTAGCGGGAGAGGATGACGAGCAGTACTTC,CASRRLAGEDDEQYF
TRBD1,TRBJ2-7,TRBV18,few,TGTGCCAGCTCTGGGTCAAGGACAGGGTCCGAGCAGTACTTC,CASSGSRTGSEQYF
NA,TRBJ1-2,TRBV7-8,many,TGTGCCAGCAGCCCCGGGACATACTATGGCTACACCTTC,CASSPGTYYGYTF
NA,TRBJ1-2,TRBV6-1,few,TGTGCCAGCAGCTTCAACAGGATTAACTATGGCTACACCTTC,CASSFNRINYGYTF
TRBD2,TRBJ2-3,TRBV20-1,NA,TGCAGTGCTATCAGGGAGGGCTATACGCAGTATTTT,CSAIREGYTQYF
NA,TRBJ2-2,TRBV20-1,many,TGCAGTGCTAGAAACTCGCGGGTCACCGGGGAGCTGTTTTTT,CSARNSRVTGELFF
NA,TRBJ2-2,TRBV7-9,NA,TGTGCCAGCAGCTCTTGGACAGATAACACCGGGGAGCTGTTTTTT,CASSSWTDNTGELFF
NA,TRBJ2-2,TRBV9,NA,TGTGCCAGCAGCGAGAGGTTATGGGTAATTTCCGGCGGGGAGCTGTTTTTT,CASSERLWVISGGELFF
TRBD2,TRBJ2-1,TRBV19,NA,TGTGCCAGTAGTATTAACGGGAGGGCCTCCAATGAGCAGTTCTTC,CASSINGRASNEQFF
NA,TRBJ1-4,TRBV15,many,TGTGCCACCAGCAGAAAGGGGAGCGAAAAACTGTTTTTT,CATSRKGSEKLFF
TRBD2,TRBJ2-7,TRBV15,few,TGTGCCACCAGCAGCGCTGCGGGAGGCCCGGACGAGCAGTACTTC,CATSSAAGGPDEQYF
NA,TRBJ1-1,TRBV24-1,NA,TGTGCCACCAGTGATCACAGTAACACTGAAGCTTTCTTT,CATSDHSNTEAFF
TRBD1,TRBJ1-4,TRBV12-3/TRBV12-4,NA,TGTGCCAGCAGGGGACAGGGGGTGACAACTAATGAAAAACTGTTTTTT,CASRGQGVTTNEKLFF
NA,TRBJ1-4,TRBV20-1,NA,TGCAGTGCTAGAAATTGGGGCCAGTCAAAACTGTTTTTT,CSARNWGQSKLFF
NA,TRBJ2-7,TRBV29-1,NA,TGCAGCGTTGATTTAATGGGCGAGCAGTACTTC,CSVDLMGEQYF
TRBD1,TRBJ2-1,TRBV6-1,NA,TGTGCCAGCAGTACGACAGGGGCCTCCTACAATGAGCAGTTCTTC,CASSTTGASYNEQFF
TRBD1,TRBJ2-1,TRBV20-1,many,TGCAGTGCTAGCCAGTCCGGGACAGGCTTCAATTATGAGCAGTTCTTC,CSASQSGTGFNYEQFF
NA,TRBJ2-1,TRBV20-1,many,TGCAGTCGGACTCCCGCCTACAATGAGCAGTTCTTC,CSRTPAYNEQFF